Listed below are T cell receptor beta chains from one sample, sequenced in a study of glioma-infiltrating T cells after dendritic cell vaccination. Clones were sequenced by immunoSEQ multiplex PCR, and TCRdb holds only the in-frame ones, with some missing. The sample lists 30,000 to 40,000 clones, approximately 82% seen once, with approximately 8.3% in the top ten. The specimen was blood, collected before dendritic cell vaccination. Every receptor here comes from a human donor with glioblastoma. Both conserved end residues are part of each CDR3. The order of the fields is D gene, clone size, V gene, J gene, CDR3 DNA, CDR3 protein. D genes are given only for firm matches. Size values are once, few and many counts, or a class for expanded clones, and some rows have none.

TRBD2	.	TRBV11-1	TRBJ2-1	TGTGCCAGCAGCTCCGGACTAGCGGGGGGCGGTGAGCAGTTCTTC	CASSSGLAGGGEQFF
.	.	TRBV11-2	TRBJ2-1	TGTGCCAGCAGCCGCTTCCCGAGCTCCTACAATGAGCAGTTCTTC	CASSRFPSSYNEQFF
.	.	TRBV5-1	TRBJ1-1	TGCGCCAGCAGCTTGCACAGTAACACTGAAGCCTTCTTT	CASSLHSNTEAFF
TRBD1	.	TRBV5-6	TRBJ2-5	TGTGCCAGCAGCCCAGGGGGCGGGGCCCTCCAAGAGACCCAGTACTTC	CASSPGGGALQETQYF
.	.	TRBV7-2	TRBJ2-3	TGTGCCAGCACCCGGGGGATGGGCACAGATACGCAGTATTTT	CASTRGMGTDTQYF
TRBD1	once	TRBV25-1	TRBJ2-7	TGTGCCAGCAGTCCACGCCCGGGACAGGGGGCGGACGAGCAGTACTTC	CASSPRPGQGADEQYF
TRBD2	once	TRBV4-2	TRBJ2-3	TGTGCCAGCAGCCAAGATGGGCCTAGCGGGAACACAGATACGCAGTATTTT	CASSQDGPSGNTDTQYF
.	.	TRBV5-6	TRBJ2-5	TGTGCCAGCAGCTTGGGGGGAGGAGAGACCCAGTACTTC	CASSLGGGETQYF
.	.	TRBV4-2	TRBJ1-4	TGTGCCAGCAGCCAAATGGTCAGCGCGGAAAAACTGTTTTTT	CASSQMVSAEKLFF
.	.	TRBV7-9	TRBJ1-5	TGTGCCAGCAGCTTAAATGCAGGTTTCAATCAGCCCCAGCATTTT	CASSLNAGFNQPQHF
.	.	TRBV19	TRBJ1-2	TGTGCCAGTAGGAGCGTGAACGACTATGGCTACACCTTC	CASRSVNDYGYTF
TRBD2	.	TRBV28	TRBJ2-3	TGTGCCAGCAGTTCAAATAGCGGGGGGCGGGATACGCAGTATTTT	CASSSNSGGRDTQYF
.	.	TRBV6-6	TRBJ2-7	TGTGCCAGCAGCCCACCGACATGGGGCCCCTTCTACGAGCAGTACTTC	CASSPPTWGPFYEQYF
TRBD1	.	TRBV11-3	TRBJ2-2	TGTGCCAGCAGCCCCCGTGGGAAGGGACAGGGGCACACCGGGGAGCTGTTTTTT	CASSPRGKGQGHTGELFF
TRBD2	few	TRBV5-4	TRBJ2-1	TGTGCCAGCAGCCTCGGGACTAGCGTAAATGAGCAGTTCTTC	CASSLGTSVNEQFF
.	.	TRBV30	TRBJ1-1	TGTGCCTGGAGTGTAATACAGGGGAACACTGAAGCTTTCTTT	CAWSVIQGNTEAFF
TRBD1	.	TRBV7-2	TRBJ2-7	TGTGCCAGCAGCTTATATAGTAGTGGGACAGGGAGGGAGCAGTACTTC	CASSLYSSGTGREQYF
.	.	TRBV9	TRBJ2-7	TGTGCCAGCAGCGCTCGAAGACAGGCGATCATGGGGGAGCAGTACTTC	CASSARRQAIMGEQYF
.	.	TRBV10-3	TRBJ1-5	TGTGCCATCAGTGAGTCGTTGGGGCGTCATCAGCCCCAGCATTTT	CAISESLGRHQPQHF
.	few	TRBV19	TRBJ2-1	TGTGCCAGTAGTTTGCGGGGAATGGACCCTAATGAGCAGTTCTTC	CASSLRGMDPNEQFF
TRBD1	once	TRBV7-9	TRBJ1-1	TGTGCCAGCAGCGGACAGGGGTGGACTGAAGCTTTCTTT	CASSGQGWTEAFF
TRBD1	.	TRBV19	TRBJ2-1	TGTGCCAGTAGGTTCGGGACAGGGTACAATGAGCAGTTCTTC	CASRFGTGYNEQFF
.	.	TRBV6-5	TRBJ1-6	TGTGCCAGCAGTTACGAGACAGCTAATTCCCCCCTCCACTTT	CASSYETANSPLHF